Shown below are 8 T cell receptor beta chains from a single sample sequenced in a study of T cell clonality in common variable immunodeficiency. Study-level points and caveats: Fewer deletions and N-nucleotide insertions were reportedly seen in common variable immunodeficiency TCR beta sequences.

Data came from immunoSEQ multiplex PCR; TCRdb stores just in-frame clones and leaves some out. Recorded here are 7,000 to 9,000 clones, none singletons. No antigens are known for them. Sequenced material: peripheral blood mononuclear cells. The source is a human donor with common variable immunodeficiency.

As concerns this clone: The read is 3 residues too short to cover the CDR3 end, so that end is filled in from the germline J gene. V gene TRBV7-9 combines with J gene TRBJ1-1; TRBD1 matches at 8 bases. CDR1 SEHNR and CDR2 FQNEAQ come from the germline V gene (reference sequence). The CDR3 runs 15 residues. V was clipped by 5 bases and J by 4 bases; unmatched bases: 9. CDR3 amino acids: CASSPRQGTGTEAFF. CDR3 DNA, as far as it was read: TGTGCCAGCAGCCCCAGACAGGGGACGGGCACTGAA.

This clone has a handful of counts. Coverage ceases 3 residues before the CDR3 finishes, and the germline J gene fills in the end. The chain combines TRBV7-9 with TRBJ1-1; D is undetermined. Germline CDR1 and CDR2: SEHNR and FQNEAQ (reference sequence). The CDR3 extends over 12 amino acids. The V and J ends lost 7 bases and 7 bases respectively, with 13 bases between them. The covered CDR3 bases are TGTGCCAGCAACCCCCAGTTGCTTGAA. Protein product: CASNPQLLE. The CDR3, in full, reads CASNPQLLEAFF.

Partial CDR3 DNA: TGTGCCAGCTCACCACTTCAGGGGGCTATCGAG. Amino acid sequence: CASSPLQGAIE. The full-length CDR3 reads as CASSPLQGAIEQYF. The rearrangement uses TRBV18 and TRBJ2-7; 8 nucleotides align to TRBD1. The sequenced fragment ends 3 residues before the CDR3 boundary, so the rest is inferred from the germline J gene. This CDR3 is 14 amino acids long. Trimming at V came to 1 base and at J to 6 bases, leaving 5 bases not matched to a gene. The germline V gene has CDR1 KGHSH and CDR2 LQKENI.

This clone has a handful of counts. The read ends 3 residues shy of where the CDR3 ends; the end is completed using the germline J gene. The chain carries TRBV19 and TRBJ2-3; 10 nucleotides line up with TRBD2. There are 15 residues in the CDR3. With V trimmed by 3 bases and J by 4 bases, 4 bases remained unmatched. Germline assignment: CDR1 LNHDA and CDR2 SQIVND (reference sequence). CDR3 bases read: TGTGCCAGTAGTATTCTAGCGGGAGACGCAGATACG. It codes for CASSILAGDADT. The CDR3 in its entirety is CASSILAGDADTQYF. The full variable domain, with the rest looked up from reference TRBV19 and TRBJ2-3, is DGGITQSPKYLFRKEGQNVTLSCEQNLNHDAMYWYRQDPGQGLRLIYYSQIVNDFQKGDIAEGYSVSREKKESFPLTVTSAQKNPTAFYLCASSILAGDADTQYFGPGTRLTVL.

In this sample, this clone turned up a few times. The sequenced fragment ends 3 residues before the CDR3 boundary, so the rest is inferred from the germline J gene. The chain links TRBV5-1 to TRBJ2-1; 14 nucleotides align to TRBD2. There are 15 residues in the CDR3. Per germline, CDR1 SGHRS and CDR2 YFSETQ. V was pared by 2 bases and J by 9 bases, with 4 bases of the junction left unmatched. The DNA read from the CDR3 is TGCGCCAGCAGCTTTGGGACTAGCGGGAGTGGTGAG. It specifies CASSFGTSGSGE. From start to end, the CDR3 is CASSFGTSGSGEQFF.

This clone came up a few times. Sequencing ends 3 residues short of the CDR3 end; the germline J gene provides the rest. This chain joins TRBV2 and TRBJ2-3, with 8 bases aligning to TRBD1. The length of the CDR3 is 16 residues. The V and J ends lost 2 bases and 2 bases, in that order; junction bases with no gene match: 6. Germline V gene data show CDR1 as SNHLY and CDR2 as FYNNEI. CDR3 DNA, as far as it was read: TGTGCCAGCAGTGAATATGGGACAGGTGACACAGATACG. Amino acids: CASSEYGTGDTDT. The CDR3, in full, reads CASSEYGTGDTDTQYF.

This clone showed up just a few times. With the read ending 3 residues before the CDR3 end, the germline J gene is used to fill in that end. The gene calls are TRBV20-1 and TRBJ2-5; 9 bases are shared with TRBD1. Germline trimming cut 5 bases from V and 3 bases from J; bases unmatched to any gene: 4. CDR3 length: 13 amino acids. Germline V gives CDR1 DFQATT, CDR2 SNEGSKA (reference sequence). The sequenced part of the CDR3 DNA is TGCAGTGCTTTCCGGACAGGGGAAGAGACC. As protein: CSAFRTGEET. In full, the CDR3 is CSAFRTGEETQYF.

Only a few counts were recorded for this clone. Read data end 3 residues before the CDR3 end; the end is taken from the germline J gene. The chain links TRBV2 to TRBJ2-3; D gene unclear. Deletions cut 8 bases from V and 3 bases from J, with 9 bases between. Germline V gene lookup returns CDR1 SNHLY and CDR2 FYNNEI. The CDR3 is 12 amino acids. The CDR3: CASSKLTDTQYF. CDR3 DNA, as far as it was read: TGTGCCAGCTCAAAACTTACAGATACG.